This passage covers 14 T cell receptor beta chains from one sample sequenced in a study of blood T cell repertoires in COVID-19. Here immunoSEQ multiplex PCR was the method, and the copy in TCRdb shows in-frame clones only, minus some. The sample consists of approximately 110,000 clones, 70% to 90% of them appearing once. The sequenced material came from peripheral blood. These receptors were taken from a middle-aged man with acute or convalescent COVID-19.

The rearrangement joins TRBV2 to TRBJ2-4, with D possibly matching TRBD2 (6 bases). The CDR3 has 15 residues. Looked up from germline, CDR1 is SNHLY and CDR2 is FYNNEI. Trimming removed 1 base at V and 2 bases at J, with 9 bases between. CDR3 bases: TGTGCCAGCAGTGAAGTTGGGGGGACCAAAAACATTCAGTACTTC. As protein: CASSEVGGTKNIQYF. The whole variable domain, filled in from reference TRBV2 and TRBJ2-4, reads EPEVTQTPSHQVTQMGQEVILRCVPISNHLYFYWYRQILGQKVEFLVSFYNNEISEKSEIFDDQFSVERPDGSNFTLKIRSTKLEDSAMYFCASSEVGGTKNIQYFGAGTRLSVL.

The rearrangement links TRBV5-1 to TRBJ2-1; TRBD1 matches 7 bases. CDR1 SGHRS and CDR2 YFSETQ come from the germline V gene. The CDR3 extends over 15 amino acids. Losses at the gene ends were 4 bases for V and 7 bases for J; bases not matched to a gene: 11. The CDR3 DNA follows: TGCGCCAGCAGCGCCCGACAGGGAATGGGGAATGAGCAGTTCTTC. It codes for CASSARQGMGNEQFF.

The rearrangement links TRBV7-8 to TRBJ2-1, with TRBD2 matching 7 bases. The CDR3 length is 14 residues. Losses at the gene ends were 9 bases for V and 3 bases for J; bases not matched to a gene: 8. Looked up from germline, CDR1 is SGHVS and CDR2 is FQNEAQ. The CDR3 DNA follows: TGTGCCAGTTGCGCGGGAGCGTTCTACAATGAGCAGTTCTTC. Translating gives CASCAGAFYNEQFF.

This clone was recorded once. The CDR3 bases are TGTGCCAGCAGCTTAACAGGGGGCCAGAACGAGCAGTACTTC. It codes for CASSLTGGQNEQYF. V gene TRBV7-9 combines with J gene TRBJ2-7, with 9 positions matching TRBD1. The germline CDR1 and CDR2 sequences are SEHNR and FQNEAQ (reference sequence). CDR3 size: 14 residues. Losses at the gene ends were 2 bases for V and 5 bases for J; bases not matched to a gene: 4.

The chain employs TRBV19 and TRBJ1-5, with TRBD1 as a possible D gene (6 bases). The germline V and J ends were trimmed by 5 bases and 3 bases, with 17 bases remaining between them. The germline V gene has CDR1 LNHDA and CDR2 SQIVND (reference sequence). The CDR3 has 16 residues. DNA of the CDR3: TGTGCCAGTAGTTCCGCGGGGGCAGTTGTCAATCAGCCCCAGCATTTT. This sequence encodes CASSSAGAVVNQPQHF.

The chain links TRBV12-3 or TRBV12-4 to TRBJ1-6, with TRBD1 matching 7 bases. V shed 6 bases and J 7 bases; nucleotides not matched to a gene: 3. The CDR3 spans 13 residues. Written as DNA, the CDR3 is TGTGCCAGCAGGACAGGGTCCAATTCACCCCTCCACTTT. This translates into CASRTGSNSPLHF.

The CDR3 reads CASGRRGKLFF. The DNA for the CDR3 is TGTGCCAGCGGCCGCAGGGGAAAACTGTTTTTT. The rearrangement joins TRBV28 to TRBJ1-4; possibly TRBD1 for D (6 bases). The CDR3 runs to 11 residues. V was cut by 8 bases and J by 10 bases, with 11 bases left in between. From germline, CDR1 is MDHEN and CDR2 SYDVKM. Based on the CDR3 plus reference TRBV28 and TRBJ1-4, the full variable domain is DVKVTQSSRYLVKRTGEKVFLECVQDMDHENMFWYRQDPGLGLRLIYFSYDVKMKEKGDIPEGYSVSREKKERFSLILESASTNQTSMYLCASGRRGKLFFGSGTQLSVL.

V gene TRBV5-1 combines with J gene TRBJ2-4; 12 nucleotides align to TRBD2. V was pared by 4 bases and J by 8 bases, with 7 bases of the junction left unmatched. Germline V gene sequence: CDR1 SGHRS, CDR2 YFSETQ. The CDR3 covers 15 residues. DNA of the CDR3: TGCGCCAGCAGCCAAACTAGCGGGAGGAGTTACATTCAGTACTTC. Protein sequence: CASSQTSGRSYIQYF.

This rearrangement joins TRBV7-2 to TRBJ2-1; 14 nucleotides line up with TRBD2. CDR1 is SGHTA, CDR2 FQGNSA, per germline. V gave up 3 bases and J gave up 10 bases; unmatched junction bases: 17. This CDR3 spans 19 amino acids. The CDR3 DNA is TGTGCCAGCAGCTTGATTGGACTAGCGGGAGGCTCCCTTCGGGGAGAGCAGTTCTTC. It yields the protein CASSLIGLAGGSLRGEQFF.

The gene calls are TRBV25-1 and TRBJ2-5; 7 bases align to TRBD1. CDR3 size: 14 residues. The V segment lost 3 bases and the J segment 6 bases; nucleotides outside the gene matches: 7. Per germline, CDR1 MGHDK and CDR2 SYGVNS. The CDR3 DNA reads TGTGCCAGCAGTGACTCTAACAGGGGACAGACCCAGTACTTC. Its translation is CASSDSNRGQTQYF. The whole variable domain, remainder taken from reference TRBV25-1 and TRBJ2-5, is EADIYQTPRYLVIGTGKKITLECSQTMGHDKMYWYQQDPGMELHLIHYSYGVNSTEKGDLSSESTVSRIRTEHFPLTLESARPSHTSQYLCASSDSNRGQTQYFGPGTRLLVL.

V is TRBV21-1 and J is TRBJ1-5; the D call in the table, TRBD1, was not verified against the DNA. TRBV21-1 is classified as a pseudogene. The CDR3 has 15 residues. The CDR3 reads CASSKGALPNQPQHF. The CDR3 bases are TGTGCCAGCAGCAAGGGGGCCCTTCCTAATCAGCCCCAGCATTTT.

The chain carries TRBV7-2 and TRBJ2-3; 15 bases are shared with TRBD2. CDR1 SGHTA and CDR2 FQGNSA come from the germline V gene. V was clipped by 6 bases and J by 2 bases; unmatched bases: 6. This CDR3 spans 17 amino acids. CDR3 bases: TGTGCCAGCAGTTGGGGGACTAGCGGGAGGTTCACAGATACGCAGTATTTT. Amino acids: CASSWGTSGRFTDTQYF. Variable domain in full (rest from reference TRBV7-2 and TRBJ2-3): GAGVSQSPSNKVTEKGKDVELRCDPISGHTALYWYRQSLGQGLEFLIYFQGNSAPDKSGLPSDRFSAERTGGSVSTLTIQRTQQEDSAVYLCASSWGTSGRFTDTQYFGPGTRLTVL.

The rearrangement uses TRBV2 and TRBJ2-3, with a possible D match to TRBD2 (5 bases). This CDR3 has 11 residues. V lost 7 bases, J lost 5 bases, and 7 bases lay in between. In germline, CDR1 is SNHLY, CDR2 FYNNEI. The CDR3 loop is CASTEGDTQYF. The CDR3 DNA reads as TGTGCCAGCACCGAGGGAGATACGCAGTATTTT.

The chain couples TRBV12-3 or TRBV12-4 to TRBJ1-5; D gene ambiguous. V lost 2 bases to trimming and J lost 4 bases, with 6 bases between them. The CDR3 spans 13 residues. CDR3 region: CASSLLQNQPQHF. The CDR3 DNA follows: TGTGCCAGCAGTTTATTGCAGAATCAGCCCCAGCATTTT.